This T cell receptor beta chain was captured by sequencing in a study of shared T cell receptors in the human thymus. The data were produced by immunoSEQ multiplex PCR, yet TCRdb's version contains in-frame clones alone and is incomplete. The table records about 710,000 clones, around 87% of them present only once. Germline CDR1 reads SGHRS; CDR2 reads YFSETQ. V gave up 3 bases and J gave up 7 bases, with 13 bases separating them. CDR3 length equals 13 residues. The sample also formed part of further work on human thymus T cells. From that report: Donors were healthy Finnish infants having corrective surgery for congenital heart defects. Thymus tissue for the work was resected from patients undergoing corrective heart surgery. Thymic as well as blood repertoires seemed to favor certain V and J genes unevenly. Highly overlapping thymic repertoires in unrelated individuals were reported by related research.

The material sequenced was thymocytes. This TCR derives from a boy younger than two with a congenital heart defect. V gene TRBV5-1 combines with J gene TRBJ1-1; a weak D match, TRBD1 (5 bases). The CDR3 DNA follows: TGCGCCAGCAGCTCCGCAGTGGGGCGTGAAGCTTTCTTT. As protein: CASSSAVGREAFF.